This T cell receptor beta chain was captured by sequencing in a study of radiotherapy plus CTLA-4 blockade in lung cancer. Only in-frame clones appear in the TCRdb table, and some are missing; sequencing was by immunoSEQ multiplex PCR. The sample consists of more than 40,000 clones, around 86% of them appearing once. Focal radiation was given together with CTLA-4 blockade (ipilimumab) to patients with chemo-refractory metastatic non-small-cell lung cancer. Germline V lookup: CDR1 SGHTA, CDR2 FQGTGA. Losses at the gene ends were 6 bases for V and 6 bases for J; bases not matched to a gene: 4. This CDR3 comprises 15 residues.

The source material was peripheral blood, sampled from a patient treated with radiotherapy plus ipilimumab. The V gene is TRBV7-3, the J gene TRBJ2-1, with 14 positions matching TRBD2. This TCR came from a human donor with non-small cell lung cancer who had stable disease on radiotherapy plus ipilimumab. The CDR3: CASSRGLAGGNEQFF. The CDR3 nucleotides are TGTGCCAGCAGTCGAGGACTAGCGGGAGGCAATGAGCAGTTCTTC.